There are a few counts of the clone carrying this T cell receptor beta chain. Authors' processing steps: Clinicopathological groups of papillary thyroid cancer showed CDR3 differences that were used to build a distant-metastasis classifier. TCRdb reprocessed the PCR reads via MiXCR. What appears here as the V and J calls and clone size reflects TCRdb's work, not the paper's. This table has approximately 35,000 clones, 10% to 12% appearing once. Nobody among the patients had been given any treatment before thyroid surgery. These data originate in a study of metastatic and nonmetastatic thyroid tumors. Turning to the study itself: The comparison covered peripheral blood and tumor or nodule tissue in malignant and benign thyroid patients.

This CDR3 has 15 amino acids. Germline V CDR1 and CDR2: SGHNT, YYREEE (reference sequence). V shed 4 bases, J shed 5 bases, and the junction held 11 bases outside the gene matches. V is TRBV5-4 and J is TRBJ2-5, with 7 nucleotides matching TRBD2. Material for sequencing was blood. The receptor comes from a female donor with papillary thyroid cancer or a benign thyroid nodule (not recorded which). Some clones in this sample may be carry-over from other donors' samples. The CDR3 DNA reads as TGTGCCAGCAGCCGACGGGCCTTCGGGGGGGAGACCCAGTACTTC. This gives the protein CASSRRAFGGETQYF.